Given below is one TCR beta chain in context. Its antigen is still unknown. The data originate from a study of cytomegalovirus exposure and HLA in healthy donors. Both 60 Vbeta primers and 13 Jbeta primers went into the PCR. Sequencing was performed with immunoSEQ multiplex PCR; in TCRdb, only in-frame clones are kept and a portion is missing. The sample gives approximately 75,000 clones, 66% of which show up once; 20% to 25% is in the top ten. Germline CDR1 and CDR2: SGHRS and YFSETQ. The CDR3 has 15 amino acids. The V and J ends lost 0 bases and 2 bases respectively, with 12 bases between them. Findings of the study overall: Apart from CMV serostatus, no immune exposure information was available. Previous analysis showed most TCR beta V segments were productive about 87% or about 30% of the time.

This TCR derives from a man between 35 and 55 years old in good health and CMV-seropositive. The chain recombines TRBV5-1 with TRBJ2-7; D gene ambiguous. The specimen sequenced was PBMCs. The CDR3: CASSLVGGGAYEQYF. The CDR3 DNA reads as TGCGCCAGCAGCTTGGTTGGTGGCGGTGCCTACGAGCAGTACTTC.